These 4 T cell receptor beta chains share one sample of origin, sequenced in a study of regulatory T cells in long-lasting Graves disease. The TCR beta library used iRepertoire HTBI primers with Arm-PCR amplification of CDR3. Each CDR3 protein gets one entry after TCRdb re-called the multiplex PCR reads with MiXCR. The profile shows around 420,000 distinct CDR3 sequences, roughly a sixth of them singletons. Time point given: newly diagnosed GD, antithyroid drugs for less than 3 months. PBMCs were the source of the RNA used for TCR sequencing. The sample was peripheral blood mononuclear cells (PBMCs), taken at new diagnosis, from a patient treated with antithyroid drugs. The receptors were sampled from a female donor with Graves disease.

The J gene is TRBJ2-4, the V gene TRBV5-4; D gene uncertain. The CDR3 contains 15 residues. Germline CDR1 is SGHNT and CDR2 is YYREEE (reference sequence). The V end lost 4 bases, the J end lost 1 base, and 12 bases lay between the germline ends. The CDR3 sequence is CASSPFDTAKNIQYF. The CDR3 nucleotides read TGTGCCAGCAGCCCCTTTGACACCGCCAAAAACATTCAGTACTTC.

This clonotype was seen ten or more times. V is TRBV5-6 and J is TRBJ1-2; D gene uncertain. Germline CDR1 SGHDT, CDR2 YYEEEE. Trimming shortened V by 3 bases and J by 2 bases, and 11 bases separated the two germline ends. CDR3 length equals 14 residues. DNA for the CDR3: TGTGCCAGCAGCTCCCCTGACAAGAACTATGGCTACACCTTC. The encoded protein is CASSSPDKNYGYTF.

This clonotype occurred many times. This chain connects TRBV7-8 to TRBJ2-3; 10 nucleotides match TRBD2. Germline CDR1 SGHVS, CDR2 FQNEAQ. The V and J ends lost 2 bases and 3 bases, in that order; junction bases with no gene match: 8. CDR3 length: 17 residues. CDR3 in DNA: TGTGCCAGCAGCTTAATGCAGCGGGAGGGCCCGACAGATACGCAGTATTTT. It translates to CASSLMQREGPTDTQYF.

There are many counts of this clonotype. The rearrangement uses TRBV7-8 and TRBJ2-2, with D perhaps matching TRBD1 or TRBD2 (6 bases each). The CDR3 runs 16 residues. V lost 1 base and J lost 4, with 13 bases in between. Germline V gene sequence: CDR1 SGHVS, CDR2 FQNEAQ. In nucleotides, the CDR3 is TGTGCCAGCAGCTTAGAGGGGGGAGGAACCACCGGGGAGCTGTTTTTT. It translates to CASSLEGGGTTGELFF. The full variable domain, completed using reference TRBV7-8 and TRBJ2-2, is GAGVSQSPRYKVAKRGQDVALRCDPISGHVSLFWYQQALGQGPEFLTYFQNEAQLDKSGLPSDRFFAERPEGSVSTLKIQRTQQEDSAVYLCASSLEGGGTTGELFFGEGSRLTVL.